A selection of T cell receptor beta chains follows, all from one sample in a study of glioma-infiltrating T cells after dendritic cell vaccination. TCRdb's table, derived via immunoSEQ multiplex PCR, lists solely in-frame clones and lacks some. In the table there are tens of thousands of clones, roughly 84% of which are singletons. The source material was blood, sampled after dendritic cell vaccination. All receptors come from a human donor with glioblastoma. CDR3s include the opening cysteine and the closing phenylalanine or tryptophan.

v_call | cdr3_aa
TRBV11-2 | CASSPKLYEQYF
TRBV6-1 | CASIGTSGEQYF
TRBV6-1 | CASNPGDSGGTEAFF
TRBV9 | CASSDPRGSSYNEQFF
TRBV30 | CAWGIQGLGHYGYTF
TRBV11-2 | CASSLDSGTSSETQYF
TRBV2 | CASTRQGGNTEAFF
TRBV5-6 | CASSLVGGYGYTF
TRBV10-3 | CAISESPVMNTEAFF
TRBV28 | CASSTRTGVNEKLFF
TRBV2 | CASRVHRGETQYF
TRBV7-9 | CASSLARDAEKLFF
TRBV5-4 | CASSAAPMNTEAFF
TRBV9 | CASSVGGENTEAFF
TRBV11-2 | CASSPRLAVIRGELFF
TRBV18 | CASSPITMQADSPLHF
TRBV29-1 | CSVEEHGGSTEAFF
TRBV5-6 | CASSLTASSTDTQYF
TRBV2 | CASSESGPQHF
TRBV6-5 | CASKPGQGYGYTF
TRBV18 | CASSPPQGDRETQYF
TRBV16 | CASSPDRVEQYF
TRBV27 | CASSRAGSFLYEQYF
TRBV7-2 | CASSSTGTGFHEQYF
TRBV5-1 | CASSLVQGAGANVLTF
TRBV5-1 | CASSSDYQETQYF
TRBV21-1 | CASSKGGGTGGGEQYF
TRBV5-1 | CASSLWSTGYNSPLHF